Listed below are T cell receptor beta chains from one sample, sequenced in a study of T cells in Graves' hyperthyroidism and ophthalmopathy. TCRdb processed the multiplex PCR reads anew with MiXCR; each CDR3 protein has one entry. The table shows about 350,000 distinct CDR3 sequences, with 15% to 20% occurring only once. Sequencing was done on a sample of blood. Receptors originate from a woman between 40 and 55 years old with Graves' ophthalmopathy. The CDR3 runs from the conserved cysteine through the conserved F or W.

>TRBV13|TRBJ2-2
CASSLGHVTGELFF
>TRBV27|TRBJ2-2
CASRVRASGTSTGELFF
>TRBV20-1|.
CSAFQDRAYEQFF
>TRBV28|TRBJ1-2
CASSFAPYGYTF
>TRBV18|TRBJ2-5
CASSPLLAGGTRETQYF
>TRBV5-1|TRBJ2-2
CASSLRTGGDGELFF
>TRBV20-1|TRBJ2-5
CSANDRDETQYF
>TRBV28|TRBJ1-5
CASSFFGASSNQPRHF
>TRBV10-2|TRBJ1-5
CASSDGTGSQPQHF
>TRBV28|TRBJ2-2
CASSLGSLYTGELFF
>TRBV14|TRBJ2-7
CASSQDIRGSGGGGYEQYF
>TRBV6-2/TRBV6-3|TRBJ2-2
CASSYSTFPLVDGQTNTGELFF
>TRBV14|TRBJ1-2
CASRPNGQGENYGYTF
>TRBV6-2/TRBV6-3|TRBJ1-1
CASRNAGYTEAFF
>TRBV28|TRBJ1-2
CASSLSARVYGYTF
>TRBV19|TRBJ2-2
CASIGRTSGSNRGTGELFF
>TRBV6-5|TRBJ1-2
CASSYRGGYGYTF
>TRBV7-9|TRBJ2-2
CASSSQGRRTGELFF
>TRBV6-4|TRBJ2-2
CASSSTSAGELFF
>TRBV30|TRBJ1-2
CAWVTENYGYTF
>TRBV7-2|TRBJ1-3
CASSGPSSGNTIYF
>TRBV10-2|TRBJ1-1
CASSEIWKGTEAFF
>TRBV7-2|TRBJ1-2
CASSLAPGARNYGYTF
>TRBV15|TRBJ2-5
CATSRVRAQETQYF
>TRBV20-1|TRBJ1-1
CSVPEAPTEAFF
>TRBV30|TRBJ2-7
CAWSVMVGDEQYF
>TRBV28|TRBJ1-1
CASSLMRGGTEAFF
>TRBV25-1|TRBJ2-7
CASSLRADYEQYF
>TRBV29-1|TRBJ2-7
CSVVTPLIRLPRGRYEQYF
>TRBV3-1|TRBJ2-7
CASSQDLGGLYEQYF
>TRBV7-6|TRBJ2-7
CASSLGPSEAYEQYF
>TRBV29-1|TRBJ2-7
CSVDGQGSDEQYF
>TRBV6-5|TRBJ1-1
CASSYSGQGTEAFF
>TRBV12-3/TRBV12-4|TRBJ2-5
CASSLAPFGRGEEAQYF
>TRBV20-1|TRBJ2-5
CSARTGGGETQYF
>TRBV2|TRBJ1-5
CASSELGVSQHF
>TRBV7-2|TRBJ2-7
CASSLLGTYGNEQYF
>TRBV10-2|TRBJ2-5
CASSERRETQYF
>TRBV4-3|TRBJ2-3
CASSQDLSRSTDTQYF
>TRBV11-2|TRBJ2-7
CASSLVQGISYEQYF
>TRBV2|TRBJ2-7
CASRELAGSTYEQYF
>TRBV20-1|TRBJ1-6
CSARAPGQGDSPLHF
>TRBV11-2|TRBJ2-5
CASSSWSSGETQYF
>TRBV5-8|TRBJ2-7
CASSLQGGAEQYF
>TRBV27|TRBJ2-7
CASSLTTGSHSYEQYF
>TRBV7-3|TRBJ2-7
CASSLSGRRDEQYF
>TRBV7-8|TRBJ1-5
CASSPYRFQASNQPQHF
>TRBV3-1|.
CASSQVGRTQYF